Detailed here is one T cell receptor (beta chain). Its specificity is not known. V shed 3 bases and J shed 0 bases, with 8 bases lying between them. The CDR3 consists of 13 residues. The germline V gene has CDR1 GTSNPN and CDR2 SVGIG (reference sequence). The data are from a study of shared clonotypes between healthy human individuals. About the study: Serving as donors were a couple of women and three men, whose ages spanned 18 to 49.

Regarding the study as a whole: The represented genetic and exposure-history diversity was limited by the small number of donors.

DNA input for the unsorted PBMC replicate PCRs was about 280 ng, tens of thousands of T cell genomes. Assay: immunoSEQ multiplex PCR; the TCRdb copy retains only in-frame clones and omits some. This sample has around 500,000 clones, with around four fifths found just once. The chain carries TRBV30 and TRBJ1-1; no firm D call. The sample comprised PBMCs. The receptor comes from a woman in her thirties or forties in good health. Some clones in this sample may be carry-over from other donors' samples. CDR3 sequence: CAWRYGMNTEAFF. Here the CDR3 DNA reads TGTGCCTGGAGATACGGAATGAACACTGAAGCTTTCTTT.